This T cell receptor (beta chain) was obtained from a study of blood T cells in healthy people across ages. To note about this clonotype: No antigen is known for it.

Whole-study results and caveats: Considered underestimates were the diversity estimates obtained from one million T cells.

V gave up 1 base and J gave up 0 bases, with 10 bases separating them. The V gene's germline CDR1 is LGHNA and CDR2 YSLEER. This CDR3 spans 15 amino acids. The authors ran a second PCR of 7 to 11 cycles using a sample-barcoded 5' primer and a J-beta primer mix. TCRdb used MiXCR to reprocess the 5' RACE reads, holding one entry per CDR3 protein. The sample consists of approximately 1.5 million distinct CDR3 sequences, 35% to 45% of them appearing once. The chain uses TRBV4-3 and TRBJ2-7, with D unresolved. The sequenced sample consisted of blood. This TCR derives from a woman younger than 30 in good health. CDR3 sequence reads: CASSQAWSSSYEQYF. The CDR3 DNA is TGCGCCAGCAGCCAAGCATGGAGTAGCTCCTACGAGCAGTACTTC.